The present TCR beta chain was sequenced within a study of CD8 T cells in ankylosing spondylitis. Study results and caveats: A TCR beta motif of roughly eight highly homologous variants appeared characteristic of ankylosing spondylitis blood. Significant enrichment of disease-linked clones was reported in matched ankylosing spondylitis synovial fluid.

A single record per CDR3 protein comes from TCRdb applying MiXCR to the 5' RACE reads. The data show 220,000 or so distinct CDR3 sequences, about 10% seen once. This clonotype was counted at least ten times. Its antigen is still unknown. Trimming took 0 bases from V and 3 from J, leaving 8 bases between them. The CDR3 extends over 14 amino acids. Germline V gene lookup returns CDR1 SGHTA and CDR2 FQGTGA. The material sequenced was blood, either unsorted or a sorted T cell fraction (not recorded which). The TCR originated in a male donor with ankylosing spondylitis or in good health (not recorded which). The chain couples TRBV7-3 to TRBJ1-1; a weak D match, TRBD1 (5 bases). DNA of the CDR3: TGTGCCAGCAGCTTAACTGGGGGGGACACTGAAGCTTTCTTT. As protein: CASSLTGGDTEAFF. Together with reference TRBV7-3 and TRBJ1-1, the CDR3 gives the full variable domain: GAGVSQTPSNKVTEKGKYVELRCDPISGHTALYWYRQSLGQGPEFLIYFQGTGAADDSGLPNDRFFAVRPEGSVSTLKIQRTERGDSAVYLCASSLTGGDTEAFFGQGTRLTVV.